The clone carrying this T cell receptor beta chain was recorded a few times. The time point is: blood at routine non-recurrence follow-up after resection. The data originate from a study of spatial heterogeneity in lung cancer. TCRdb reanalysed the 5' RACE reads using MiXCR and keeps one entry per CDR3 protein. The sample carries roughly 110,000 distinct CDR3 sequences, 10% to 13% recorded once. The CDR3 runs 18 residues. Losses at the gene ends were 4 bases for V and 0 bases for J; bases not matched to a gene: 7. Germline values: CDR1 MDHEN, CDR2 SYDVKM. The chain combines TRBV28 with TRBJ2-7; 15 bases align to TRBD2. The sequencing used PBMCs, collected at follow-up. The sequence was obtained from a female donor with early-stage non-small cell lung cancer. The CDR3 is CASSSPGTSGRSSYEQYF. As DNA, the CDR3 is TGTGCCAGCAGTTCTCCCGGGACTAGCGGGAGGAGCTCCTACGAGCAGTACTTC.